This T cell receptor (beta chain) was observed in a study of Tregs in tolerant kidney transplant recipients. General study findings and limits: The most relevant donor-specific Treg TCRbeta repertoire apparently came from expansion with activated donor B cells. This study did not directly address biological reproducibility.

From germline, CDR1 is ENHRY and CDR2 SYGVKD. The CDR3 covers 16 residues. The J segment lost 3 bases and the V segment lost 3 bases, leaving 4 bases of the junction unmatched. Sequencing used immunoSEQ multiplex PCR; TCRdb keeps in-frame clones, though not all of them. The sample carries about 120,000 clones, roughly nine tenths recorded once. As for this clone: Its antigen is unknown.

The sample taken for sequencing was CD4+ T cells from blood. This TCR was sampled from a human donor in good health. The chain is built from TRBV10-3 and TRBJ2-3, with 12 bases matching TRBD2. CDR3: CAISDPTSGSTDTQYF. The CDR3 nucleotides are TGTGCCATCAGTGACCCGACTAGCGGGAGTACAGATACGCAGTATTTT.